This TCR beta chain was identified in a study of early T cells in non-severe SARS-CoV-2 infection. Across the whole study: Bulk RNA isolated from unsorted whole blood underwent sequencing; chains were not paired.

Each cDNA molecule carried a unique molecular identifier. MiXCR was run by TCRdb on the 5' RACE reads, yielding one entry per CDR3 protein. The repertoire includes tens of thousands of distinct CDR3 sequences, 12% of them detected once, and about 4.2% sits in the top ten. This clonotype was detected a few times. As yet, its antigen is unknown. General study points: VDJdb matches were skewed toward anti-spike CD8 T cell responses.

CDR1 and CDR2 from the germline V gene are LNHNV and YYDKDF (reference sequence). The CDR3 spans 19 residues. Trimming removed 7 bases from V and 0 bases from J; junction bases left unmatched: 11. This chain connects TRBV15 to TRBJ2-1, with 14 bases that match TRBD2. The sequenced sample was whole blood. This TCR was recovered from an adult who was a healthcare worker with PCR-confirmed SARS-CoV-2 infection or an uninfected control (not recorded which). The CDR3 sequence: CATTSTSGGAFGSYNEQFF. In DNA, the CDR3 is TGTGCCACCACCTCGACTAGCGGGGGGGCTTTCGGCTCCTACAATGAGCAGTTCTTC.